The next 27 T cell receptor beta chains were all read from a single sample in a study of T cells after yellow fever vaccination. Via MiXCR, TCRdb re-called the 5' RACE reads, giving one row per CDR3 protein. The sample lists around 320,000 distinct CDR3 sequences, 3.5% to 5% occurring once. This sample comprised PBMCs, obtained 15 days after the yellow fever booster vaccination. Receptors originate from a man aged 18 to 29 who received the YFV17D yellow fever vaccine.

This clonotype occurred many times. This chain links TRBV6-2 or TRBV6-3 with TRBJ1-5; TRBD1 aligns across 7 bases. With V trimmed by 7 bases and J by 0 bases, 15 bases remained unmatched. The CDR3 has 18 residues. The V gene's germline CDR1 is MNHEY and CDR2 SVGEGT. The chain's CDR3 is CASTSRDRLTYSNQPQHF. DNA of the CDR3: TGTGCCAGCACCTCCCGGGACAGACTAACGTATAGCAATCAGCCCCAGCATTTT.

This sequence joins TRBV7-2 and TRBJ1-5; TRBD1 matches at 10 bases. J lost 4 bases, V lost 1 base, and 7 bases had no gene match. Germline V lookup: CDR1 SGHTA, CDR2 FQGNSA. CDR3 length: 17 amino acids. CDR3 sequence (DNA): TGTGCCAGCAGCTTAGTGGCCGGGACAGGGGTAAATCAGCCCCAGCATTTT. Encoded protein: CASSLVAGTGVNQPQHF.

In its sample, this clonotype was seen many times. The chain has TRBV5-6 and TRBJ2-1; D remains unclear. Trimming took off 2 bases at V and 5 bases at J, with 14 bases between the two ends. The germline CDR1 and CDR2 sequences are SGHDT and YYEEEE. This CDR3 is 15 amino acids long. CDR3 DNA sequence: TGTGCCAGCAGCTTTTTCCGGGCCGAAGACAATGAGCAGTTCTTC. Amino acid sequence: CASSFFRAEDNEQFF. Based on the CDR3 plus reference TRBV5-6 and TRBJ2-1, the full variable domain is DAGVTQSPTHLIKTRGQQVTLRCSPKSGHDTVSWYQQALGQGPQFIFQYYEEEERQRGNFPDRFSGHQFPNYSSELNVNALLLGDSALYLCASSFFRAEDNEQFFGPGTRLTVL.

The CDR3 loop is CASSATGTSGGSPNTGELFF. Written as DNA, the CDR3 is TGTGCCAGCAGCGCAACCGGGACTAGCGGGGGGTCTCCGAACACCGGGGAGCTGTTTTTT. The chain has TRBV7-2 and TRBJ2-2; 15 nucleotides line up with TRBD2. Trimming took 5 bases from V and 0 from J; bases not matched to a gene: 10. The germline gives CDR1 SGHTA, CDR2 FQGNSA. CDR3 size: 20 residues.

This clonotype has ten or more counts. The chain carries TRBV29-1 and TRBJ1-3; a weak D match, TRBD1 (6 bases). This CDR3 has 12 residues. V was trimmed by 7 bases and J by 3 bases, leaving 10 bases between them. Germline loops: CDR1 SQVTM, CDR2 ANQGSEA. In DNA form, the CDR3 reads TGCAGCGCGGACAGTGGTGGAAACACCATATATTTT. This sequence encodes CSADSGGNTIYF.

This chain links TRBV29-1 with TRBJ2-1; D is ambiguous. Per the germline V gene, CDR1 is SQVTM and CDR2 is ANQGSEA. The V gene lost 3 bases and the J gene lost 3 bases, with 9 bases spanning the gap. The length of the CDR3 is 13 residues. CDR3 loop: CSVDAADYNEQFF. DNA for the CDR3: TGCAGCGTTGACGCCGCGGACTACAATGAGCAGTTCTTC.

The sample holds many counts of this clonotype. The chain employs TRBV5-1 and TRBJ2-7; tentatively, D is TRBD2 (5 bases). V lost 6 bases and J lost 0, with 13 bases in between. This CDR3 has 14 amino acids. CDR1 and CDR2 from the germline V gene are SGHRS and YFSETQ. The CDR3 region has the DNA TGCGCCAGCATAGCGCAGGCTTTCTCCTACGAGCAGTACGTC. Its protein is CASIAQAFSYEQYV.

The chain employs TRBV6-2 or TRBV6-3 and TRBJ2-7; possibly TRBD1 for D (5 bases). The CDR3 spans 15 residues. CDR1 and CDR2 (germline): MNHEY, SVGEGT. V lost 6 bases to trimming and J lost 6 bases, with 21 bases between them. DNA for the CDR3: TGTGCCAGCAGCCCCGTCGGTATCAGGGTCGGCGAGCAGTACGTC. Translated: CASSPVGIRVGEQYV.

The chain combines TRBV6-2 or TRBV6-3 with TRBJ1-1, with no clear D. This CDR3 is 12 amino acids long. Germline V lookup: CDR1 MNHEY, CDR2 SVGEGT. The ends were cut back, 5 bases at V and 1 base at J, with 5 bases in the middle. The chain's CDR3 is CASSRKNTEAFF. CDR3 sequence (DNA): TGTGCCAGCAGTAGAAAGAACACTGAAGCTTTCTTT.

The gene calls are TRBV25-1 and TRBJ1-6, with 7 bases identical to TRBD1. Germline-derived CDR1 and CDR2 are MGHDK and SYGVNS. Losses at the gene ends were 4 bases for V and 0 bases for J; bases not matched to a gene: 3. This CDR3 is built from 16 residues. The chain's CDR3 is CASSARGTSYNSPLHF. DNA for the CDR3: TGTGCCAGCAGTGCCAGGGGGACCTCCTATAATTCACCCCTCCACTTT.

This clonotype was detected many times. The chain employs TRBV10-3 and TRBJ2-2; possibly TRBD1 for D (5 bases). Germline CDR1 ENHRY, CDR2 SYGVKD. V lost 3 bases to trimming and J lost 3 bases, with 11 bases between them. CDR3 length: 15 residues. CDR3 bases: TGTGCCATCAGTGACGACAGTCGGCACACCGGGGAGCTGTTTTTT. Amino acid sequence: CAISDDSRHTGELFF.

There are a few counts of this clonotype. The rearrangement uses TRBV18 and TRBJ1-3; weak D call: TRBD1 (5 bases). The CDR3 extends over 16 amino acids. Per the germline V gene, CDR1 is KGHSH and CDR2 is LQKENI. The germline V and J ends were trimmed by 3 bases and 0 bases, with 12 bases remaining between them. CDR3: CASSPATGTSGNTIYF. The CDR3 nucleotides are TGTGCCAGCTCACCGGCCACGGGGACCTCTGGAAACACCATATATTTT.

This clonotype has ten or more counts. The rearrangement uses TRBV5-8 and TRBJ1-6; D is undetermined. This CDR3 has 13 residues. Trimming pared 0 bases from V and 7 bases from J, leaving 5 bases between. Germline V gene lookup returns CDR1 SGHTS and CDR2 YDEGEE. The CDR3 spells CASSLGWNSPLHF. The CDR3 DNA reads as TGTGCCAGCAGCTTGGGTTGGAATTCACCCCTCCACTTT.

This clonotype appeared many times. The chain employs TRBV29-1 and TRBJ1-1, with D uncertain. This CDR3 is built from 15 residues. Deletions cut 0 bases from V and 2 bases from J, with 13 bases between. The germline V gene has CDR1 SQVTM and CDR2 ANQGSEA. The CDR3 DNA follows: TGCAGCGTTGAAGATCCGGTCCGTCGCAACACTGAAGCTTTCTTT. As protein: CSVEDPVRRNTEAFF.

This chain uses TRBV4-3 with TRBJ1-4, with D possibly being TRBD1 (6 bases). Trimming took 4 bases from V and 8 from J, leaving 20 bases between them. The CDR3 contains 16 residues. Germline CDR1 is LGHNA and CDR2 is YSLEER. The CDR3 coding sequence is TGCGCCAGCAGCCCCACGGGGGCGGTTACTTTGGAAAAACTGTTTTTT. This translates into CASSPTGAVTLEKLFF.

This clonotype turned up a few times. The chain uses TRBV7-7 and TRBJ2-5, with D possibly matching TRBD2 (6 bases). Between the trimmed V and J ends, which lost 3 bases and 7 bases, there was a span of 15 bases. Per germline, CDR1 SSHAT and CDR2 FNYEAQ (reference sequence). The CDR3 runs 14 residues. CDR3 protein: CASSLGPEGGTQYF. CDR3 nucleotides: TGTGCCAGCAGCTTGGGACCCGAGGGAGGGACCCAGTACTTC.

The V call is TRBV20-1, the J call TRBJ2-5, with 7 bases aligning to TRBD1. J lost 2 bases, V lost 4 bases, and 1 base had no gene match. CDR3 length: 12 residues. The V gene's germline CDR1 is DFQATT and CDR2 SNEGSKA (reference sequence). The CDR3, as DNA: TGCAGTGCTACAGGGGGTCAAGAGACCCAGTACTTC. It codes for CSATGGQETQYF.

In its sample, this clonotype was seen many times. The chain uses TRBV20-1 and TRBJ2-1, with D unresolved. This CDR3 is built from 15 residues. Trimming pared 4 bases from V and 3 bases from J, leaving 16 bases between. The germline V gene encodes CDR1 DFQATT and CDR2 SNEGSKA (reference sequence). As DNA, the CDR3 is TGCAGTGCTACCCTGGACCTCCCAAGCTACAATGAGCAGTTCTTC. Amino acids: CSATLDLPSYNEQFF.

This clonotype has more than one count but fewer than ten. The chain carries TRBV29-1 and TRBJ2-7; the D gene is possibly TRBD2 (6 bases). CDR1 and CDR2 from the germline V gene are SQVTM and ANQGSEA. The CDR3 extends over 13 amino acids. Trimming took off 4 bases at V and 4 bases at J, with 14 bases between the two ends. CDR3 nucleotides: TGCAGCGTTGCAACCGGGACTCTGTACGAGCAGTACTTC. Translated: CSVATGTLYEQYF.

This clonotype was seen at least ten times. The chain is built from TRBV5-1 and TRBJ1-2; D unclear. Between the trimmed V and J ends, which lost 0 bases and 8 bases, there was a span of 11 bases. CDR1 and CDR2 (germline): SGHRS, YFSETQ. CDR3 size: 13 residues. The CDR3, as DNA: TGCGCCAGCAGCTTGGAGACCAAAAGGGGCTACACCTTC. This gives the protein CASSLETKRGYTF.

This clonotype was seen only a few times. The DNA for the CDR3 is TGTGCCAGCAGCCCCGGGGAAAGCTCTGGAAACACCATATATTTT. Translating gives CASSPGESSGNTIYF. The rearrangement links TRBV7-9 to TRBJ1-3; D is uncertain. CDR3 length equals 15 residues. The V gene lost 5 bases and the J gene lost 0 bases, with 11 bases spanning the gap. Germline CDR1 SEHNR, CDR2 FQNEAQ (reference sequence).

The V and J genes are TRBV5-4 and TRBJ2-5; D gene unclear. Deletions cut 4 bases from V and 2 bases from J, with 12 bases between. Looked up from germline, CDR1 is SGHNT and CDR2 is YYREEE (reference sequence). The CDR3 has 14 residues. CDR3 sequence (DNA): TGTGCCAGCAGCCCCGTACCTGGACAAGAGACCCAGTACTTC. This gives the protein CASSPVPGQETQYF.

The table lists this clonotype with many counts. V and J are TRBV20-1 and TRBJ1-2; D unresolved. Per germline, CDR1 DFQATT and CDR2 SNEGSKA (reference sequence). The CDR3 sequence is 13 residues long. V lost 0 bases, J lost 4 bases, and 9 bases lay in between. The CDR3 nucleotides read TGCAGTGCTAGAGATCCCAGCGGCTATGGCTACACCTTC. This encodes CSARDPSGYGYTF.

The sample holds many counts of this clonotype. The chain joins TRBV12-3 or TRBV12-4 to TRBJ1-6; D is ambiguous. Trimming removed 2 bases from V and 3 bases from J, with 5 bases in between. The CDR3 loop spans 14 amino acids. The CDR3 reads CASSLSSYNSPLHF. CDR3 coding DNA: TGTGCCAGCAGTTTATCCAGCTATAATTCACCCCTCCACTTT.

V usage is TRBV28 and J usage is TRBJ1-5; 8 bases fit TRBD1. There are 14 residues in the CDR3. The V gene's germline CDR1 is MDHEN and CDR2 SYDVKM. The ends lost 2 bases at V and 5 bases at J; junction bases unmatched: 2. The CDR3 here is CASSLQGAYQPQHF. The CDR3 nucleotides read TGTGCCAGCAGTTTACAGGGGGCCTATCAGCCCCAGCATTTT.

The V call is TRBV7-9, the J call TRBJ1-3; D remains unclear. Looked up from germline, CDR1 is SEHNR and CDR2 is FQNEAQ (reference sequence). Trimming removed 4 bases at V and 1 base at J, with 14 bases between. The CDR3 is 16 amino acids. CDR3 nucleotide sequence: TGTGCCAGCAGCTCCCCTGGTGATTCTTCTGGAAACACCATATATTTT. It yields the protein CASSSPGDSSGNTIYF.

This clonotype occurred many times. The chain carries TRBV7-2 and TRBJ1-5, with D hard to call. With 2 bases removed from V and 5 bases from J, the gap between germline ends came to 10 bases. Germline loops: CDR1 SGHTA, CDR2 FQGNSA. There are 14 residues in the CDR3. CDR3 sequence (DNA): TGTGCCAGCAGCTTACGCGGGGTGGATCAGCCCCAGCATTTT. This translates into CASSLRGVDQPQHF.